The sequence of this T cell receptor beta chain was determined in a study of blood T cells in healthy people across ages. In regard to this clonotype: A much larger clonotype is one base distant, so this may be a read error.

CDR1 is SGHAT, CDR2 FQNNGV, per germline. This CDR3 is 14 amino acids long. The germline V and J ends were trimmed by 1 base and 4 bases, with 10 bases remaining between them. For the second PCR, which ran for about 7 to 11 cycles, a sample-barcoded 5' primer and a J-beta primer mix were used. TCRdb re-derived calls from the 5' RACE reads in MiXCR, one entry per CDR3 protein. This sample has fewer than 2 million distinct CDR3 sequences; about 39% occur once, and the top ten carry approximately 22%. Sequenced sample: blood. This chain uses TRBV11-2 with TRBJ2-5; D is ambiguous. This clonotype was obtained from a human donor in good health. The CDR3 coding sequence is TGTGCCAGCAGCTTAGGGGGTAGCCGAGAGACCCAGTACTTC. It codes for CASSLGGSRETQYF.